This is a list of T cell receptor beta chains from one sample in a study of T cell responses to AZD1222 COVID-19 vaccine. Clones were read by immunoSEQ multiplex PCR, and TCRdb kept only the in-frame ones, dropping some. Counted here are around 100,000 clones, around 87% occurring once; the ten biggest clones make up just over 4%. The sample was peripheral blood, taken on day 0 of MenACWY control vaccination. Source of these receptors: an adult in good health. Both conserved end residues are part of each CDR3. A D gene is named only where the DNA matches it firmly. Size values are once, few and many counts, or a class for expanded clones, and some rows have none.

abundance,v_gene,d_gene,j_gene,CDR3aa,CDR3nt
.,TRBV6-2/TRBV6-3,TRBD2,TRBJ2-1,CASSSLGLARNNEQFF,TGTGCCAGCAGTTCCCTGGGACTAGCGCGGAACAATGAGCAGTTCTTC
.,TRBV19,.,TRBJ2-1,CASTQGAASYNEQFF,TGTGCCAGTACCCAAGGAGCGGCATCCTACAATGAGCAGTTCTTC
.,TRBV6-5,.,TRBJ1-5,CASRTDFNQPQHF,TGTGCCAGCAGGACAGATTTCAATCAGCCCCAGCATTTT
.,TRBV15,TRBD2,TRBJ2-7,CATSTGGNSYEQYF,TGTGCCACCAGCACCGGGGGGAACTCCTACGAGCAGTACTTC
.,TRBV28,.,TRBJ2-7,CASSASQREQYF,TGTGCCAGCAGTGCCTCGCAGCGCGAGCAGTACTTC
.,TRBV9,.,TRBJ2-7,CASSATGGTTPYEQYF,TGTGCCAGCAGCGCCACAGGGGGGACTACCCCCTACGAGCAGTACTTC
.,TRBV5-4,.,TRBJ1-6,CASSLADSPLHF,TGTGCCAGCAGCTTGGCTGACTCACCCCTCCACTTT
few,TRBV9,.,TRBJ1-2,CASSVGSYGYTF,TGTGCCAGCAGCGTGGGCAGCTATGGCTACACCTTC
.,TRBV6-5,TRBD1,TRBJ1-1,CASSSQGGTEAFF,TGTGCCAGCAGCTCGCAGGGGGGCACTGAAGCTTTCTTT
.,TRBV21-1,.,TRBJ1-5,CASNAQKRLYSNQPQHF,TGTGCCAGCAACGCCCAAAAGAGGCTATATAGCAATCAGCCCCAGCATTTT
.,TRBV7-6,TRBD2,TRBJ2-1,CASSAGLAEGQFF,TGTGCCAGCAGCGCGGGACTAGCGGAAGGGCAGTTCTTC
once,TRBV6-2/TRBV6-3,TRBD1,TRBJ1-1,CASSYRTGSPRGTEAFF,TGTGCCAGCAGTTATAGGACAGGGTCCCCCCGGGGAACTGAAGCTTTCTTT
.,TRBV18,.,TRBJ1-5,CASSVFGDSNQPQHF,TGTGCCAGCTCAGTCTTTGGGGACAGCAATCAGCCCCAGCATTTT
.,TRBV2,.,TRBJ1-6,CASTGFGYNSPLHF,TGTGCCAGCACAGGGTTCGGATATAATTCACCCCTCCACTTT
.,TRBV12-3/TRBV12-4,.,TRBJ1-1,CASSTDLRVEAFF,TGTGCCAGCAGTACTGACCTCAGGGTTGAAGCTTTCTTT
.,TRBV7-6,TRBD2,TRBJ2-7,CASRKGLAGGQVYEQYF,TGTGCCAGCAGAAAGGGACTAGCGGGAGGACAAGTTTACGAGCAGTACTTC
.,TRBV2,.,TRBJ1-1,CASSEAGTIAFF,TGTGCCAGCAGTGAGGCTGGGACTATAGCTTTCTTT
once,TRBV20-1,.,TRBJ1-5,CSASRESNQPQHF,TGCAGTGCTAGTCGAGAGAGCAATCAGCCCCAGCATTTT
.,TRBV18,TRBD1,TRBJ1-1,CASSRGTAGTEAFF,TGTGCCAGCTCACGAGGGACAGCGGGCACTGAAGCTTTCTTT
.,TRBV11-2,.,TRBJ1-6,CASSSGDTSYNSPLHF,TGTGCCAGCAGCTCCGGGGACACCTCCTATAATTCACCCCTCCACTTT